Presented here are 21 T cell receptor beta chains from one specimen sequenced in a study of cytomegalovirus exposure and HLA in healthy donors. This PCR relied on a set of 60 Vbeta primers and 13 Jbeta primers. Only in-frame clones appear in the TCRdb table, and some are missing; sequencing was by immunoSEQ multiplex PCR. In the table there are tens of thousands of clones, 70% to 85% of which are singletons. Source material: PBMCs. The origin of the receptors is a man in his thirties or forties in good health and CMV-seronegative.

This clone was detected only once. This chain uses TRBV4-1 with TRBJ1-3; TRBD1 aligns across 10 bases. CDR3 length: 17 residues. Germline lookup yields CDR1 MGHRA and CDR2 YSYEKL. V gave up 1 base and J gave up 2 bases; unmatched junction bases: 5. CDR3 nucleotides: TGCGCCAGCAGCCAAGCCGGGACAGGGGAACCTGGAAACACCATATATTTT. It is translated as CASSQAGTGEPGNTIYF.

The chain is built from TRBV7-2 and TRBJ2-4, with TRBD1 matching 9 bases. V shed 4 bases, J shed 5 bases, and the junction held 6 bases outside the gene matches. The germline gives CDR1 SGHTA, CDR2 FQGNSA. The CDR3 loop spans 15 amino acids. The CDR3 sequence: CASSWGQGLENIQYF. Here the CDR3 DNA reads TGTGCCAGCAGCTGGGGACAGGGCTTGGAAAACATTCAGTACTTC.

This clone was seen a handful of times. The genes are TRBV5-1 and TRBJ1-6; possible D gene TRBD1, 6 bases. The CDR3 sequence is 16 residues long. Deletions cut 0 bases from V and 7 bases from J, with 14 bases between. Germline loops: CDR1 SGHRS, CDR2 YFSETQ. The CDR3 protein is CASSLGSGAGNSPLHF. As DNA, the CDR3 is TGCGCCAGCAGCTTGGGGTCAGGGGCCGGCAATTCACCCCTCCACTTT.

This clone was detected a few times. The chain carries TRBV6-1 and TRBJ2-7; D is possibly TRBD1 (6 bases). This CDR3 region has 14 residues. Germline loops: CDR1 MNHNS, CDR2 SASEGT. The V end was cut by 2 bases, the J end by 3 bases, with 11 bases between. The CDR3: CASSETGSGYEQYF. In nucleotides, the CDR3 is TGTGCCAGCAGTGAAACAGGGAGCGGCTACGAGCAGTACTTC.

In its sample, this clone was seen a few times. The CDR3 is CASSSSSLTGEAFF. The CDR3 coding sequence is TGTGCCAGCAGCTCCAGTAGTCTGACAGGGGAAGCTTTCTTT. The chain is built from TRBV7-9 and TRBJ1-1; TRBD1 agrees at 7 bases. There are 14 residues in the CDR3. Per the germline V gene, CDR1 is SEHNR and CDR2 is FQNEAQ (reference sequence). V dropped 4 bases and J dropped 8; count of bases not matched to a gene: 10.

There are a few counts of this clone. This chain uses TRBV29-1 with TRBJ2-3, with D maybe TRBD2 (6 bases). Germline assignment: CDR1 SQVTM and CDR2 ANQGSEA. This CDR3 has 14 residues. V lost 4 bases, J lost 1 base, and 12 bases lay in between. CDR3 bases: TGCAGCGTTGCTCCGGGACTTCGCACAGATACGCAGTATTTT. Translation: CSVAPGLRTDTQYF.

This chain uses TRBV6-6 with TRBJ2-7; 9 positions match TRBD2. Germline assignment: CDR1 MNHNY and CDR2 SVGAGI (reference sequence). The CDR3 totals 14 residues. Trimming removed 1 base from V and 5 bases from J; junction bases left unmatched: 3. The CDR3 sequence: CASSYLPSGDEQYF. DNA of the CDR3: TGTGCCAGCAGTTACTTGCCTAGCGGGGACGAGCAGTACTTC.

The rearrangement links TRBV7-9 to TRBJ1-1; 7 bases map to TRBD1. The CDR3 totals 13 residues. CDR1 is SEHNR and CDR2 is FQNEAQ in the germline V gene (reference sequence). V shed 5 bases and J 10 bases; nucleotides not matched to a gene: 10. The CDR3: CASSPSDRVVAFF. The CDR3 DNA sequence: TGTGCCAGCAGCCCTAGCGACAGGGTGGTAGCTTTCTTT.

This chain connects TRBV5-1 to TRBJ1-1; tentatively, D is TRBD1 (6 bases). This CDR3 has 16 residues. CDR1 SGHRS and CDR2 YFSETQ come from the germline V gene. The V gene lost 0 bases and the J gene lost 8 bases, with 20 bases spanning the gap. CDR3 sequence: CASSLGIRGQTEEAFF. CDR3 DNA: TGCGCCAGCAGCTTGGGAATTCGAGGACAGACCGAAGAAGCTTTCTTT.

The J gene is TRBJ2-4, the V gene TRBV11-2, with TRBD2 identical over 8 bases. Per germline, CDR1 SGHAT and CDR2 FQNNGV. The CDR3 runs to 13 residues. V shed 6 bases and J 6 bases; nucleotides not matched to a gene: 4. The CDR3 here is CASRAGGGNIQYF. The CDR3 bases are TGTGCCAGCAGGGCGGGGGGAGGAAACATTCAGTACTTC.

The chain employs TRBV30 and TRBJ1-5; perhaps TRBD1 as D (5 bases). Trimming removed 4 bases at V and 5 bases at J, with 24 bases between. CDR1 GTSNPN and CDR2 SVGIG come from the germline V gene (reference sequence). The CDR3 covers 17 residues. This CDR3 reads CAWTRQGGGVGDQPQHF. CDR3 coding DNA: TGTGCCTGGACTCGTCAGGGCGGAGGGGTTGGCGATCAGCCCCAGCATTTT.

This chain connects TRBV13 to TRBJ2-1; 9 bases are shared with TRBD1. The ends lost 2 bases at V and 6 bases at J; junction bases unmatched: 2. This CDR3 comprises 14 residues. Germline V CDR1 and CDR2: PRHDT, FYEKMQ (reference sequence). CDR3 sequence (DNA): TGTGCCAGCAGCTTATGGACAGGGGTCAATGAGCAGTTCTTC. Translation: CASSLWTGVNEQFF.

The J gene is TRBJ2-7, the V gene TRBV27, with 9 nucleotides matching TRBD1. The CDR3 length is 14 residues. The germline CDR1 and CDR2 sequences are MNHEY and SMNVEV (reference sequence). With 5 bases clipped from V and 3 bases from J, the junction kept 5 bases outside the gene matches. CDR3 amino acids: CASSLGQGRYEQYF. The CDR3 DNA reads as TGTGCCAGCAGTCTGGGACAGGGCCGCTACGAGCAGTACTTC.

V usage is TRBV5-1 and J usage is TRBJ1-1; D perhaps matches TRBD1 (5 bases). The CDR3 runs 15 residues. V was cut by 1 base and J by 4 bases, with 14 bases left in between. Germline V gene sequence: CDR1 SGHRS, CDR2 YFSETQ. The CDR3 loop reads CASSLYAGQGTEAFF. CDR3 nucleotides: TGCGCCAGCAGCTTGTATGCGGGGCAGGGCACTGAAGCTTTCTTT.

This clone came up a few times. The rearrangement uses TRBV27 and TRBJ2-5; 7 bases align to TRBD2. V lost 0 bases, J lost 5 bases, and 3 bases stayed unmatched. The CDR3 has 14 residues. Germline loops: CDR1 MNHEY, CDR2 SMNVEV (reference sequence). This CDR3 is CASSLSRGRETQYF. The CDR3 nucleotides are TGTGCCAGCAGTTTATCGCGGGGGAGGGAGACCCAGTACTTC.

The gene calls are TRBV27 and TRBJ2-2; 8 nucleotides line up with TRBD2. V lost 6 bases, J lost 4 bases, and 7 bases stayed unmatched. The germline V gene encodes CDR1 MNHEY and CDR2 SMNVEV (reference sequence). This CDR3 has 15 residues. The CDR3 bases are TGTGCCAGCAGAGCCGGGACTAGAGCCACCGGGGAGCTGTTTTTT. Translation gives CASRAGTRATGELFF.

The chain carries TRBV2 and TRBJ2-4; TRBD1 matches 9 bases. The germline V gene encodes CDR1 SNHLY and CDR2 FYNNEI. The CDR3 contains 15 residues. Trimming took 5 bases from V and 3 from J; bases not matched to a gene: 5. The CDR3 protein is CASSPQGAGKNIQYF. DNA of the CDR3: TGTGCCAGCAGTCCACAGGGGGCTGGCAAAAACATTCAGTACTTC.

On this clone itself: Likely a read error: the CDR3 ends without its conserved phenylalanine or tryptophan. The chain has TRBV18 and TRBJ1-1; D is perhaps TRBD1 (5 bases). The CDR3 contains 14 residues. Germline V lookup: CDR1 KGHSH, CDR2 LQKENI. The V end lost 2 bases, the J end lost 4 bases, and 11 bases lay between the germline ends. The CDR3 reads CASSPRDGATEAFL. The CDR3 bases are TGTGCCAGCTCACCAAGGGATGGGGCCACTGAAGCTTTCCTT.

A few counts support this clone. V usage is TRBV30 and J usage is TRBJ2-7, with TRBD1 matching 12 bases. The junction had 3 bases not matched to a gene; V was cut back by 6 bases and J by 6 bases. This CDR3 has 12 amino acids. CDR1 GTSNPN and CDR2 SVGIG come from the germline V gene (reference sequence). The CDR3 sequence: CACGTGGGEQYF. The CDR3 coding sequence is TGTGCCTGTGGGACAGGGGGCGGCGAGCAGTACTTC. Drawing the rest from reference TRBV30 and TRBJ2-7, the complete variable domain is SQTIHQWPATLVQPVGSPLSLECTVEGTSNPNLYWYRQAAGRGLQLLFYSVGIGQISSEVPQNLSASRPQDRQFILSSKKLLLSDSGFYLCACGTGGGEQYFGPGTRLTVT.

The chain is built from TRBV30 and TRBJ1-3; 7 nucleotides agree with TRBD1. Per the germline V gene, CDR1 is GTSNPN and CDR2 is SVGIG (reference sequence). V gave up 0 bases and J gave up 3 bases; unmatched junction bases: 2. CDR3 length: 14 amino acids. CDR3 sequence (DNA): TGTGCCTGGAGTGTAGACAGGGTTGGAAACACCATATATTTT. Translated, it gives CAWSVDRVGNTIYF.

This sequence joins TRBV19 and TRBJ2-1; 10 bases are a match to TRBD2. The V segment lost 10 bases and the J segment 4 bases; nucleotides outside the gene matches: 7. Germline-derived CDR1 and CDR2 are LNHDA and SQIVND (reference sequence). The length of the CDR3 is 14 residues. The chain's CDR3 is CAIGSGGVYNEQFF. DNA of the CDR3: TGTGCCATTGGGAGCGGGGGGGTTTACAATGAGCAGTTCTTC.